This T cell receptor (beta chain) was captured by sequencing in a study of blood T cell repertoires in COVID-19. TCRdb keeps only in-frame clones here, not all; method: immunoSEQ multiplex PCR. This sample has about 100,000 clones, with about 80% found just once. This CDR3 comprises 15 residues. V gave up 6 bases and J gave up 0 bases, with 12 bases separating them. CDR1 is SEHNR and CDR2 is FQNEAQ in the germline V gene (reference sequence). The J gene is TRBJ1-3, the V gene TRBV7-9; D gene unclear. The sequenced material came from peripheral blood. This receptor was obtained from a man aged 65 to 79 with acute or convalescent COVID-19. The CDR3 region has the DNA TGTGCCAGCAGACCAATTGACACCTCTGGAAACACCATATATTTT. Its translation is CASRPIDTSGNTIYF.